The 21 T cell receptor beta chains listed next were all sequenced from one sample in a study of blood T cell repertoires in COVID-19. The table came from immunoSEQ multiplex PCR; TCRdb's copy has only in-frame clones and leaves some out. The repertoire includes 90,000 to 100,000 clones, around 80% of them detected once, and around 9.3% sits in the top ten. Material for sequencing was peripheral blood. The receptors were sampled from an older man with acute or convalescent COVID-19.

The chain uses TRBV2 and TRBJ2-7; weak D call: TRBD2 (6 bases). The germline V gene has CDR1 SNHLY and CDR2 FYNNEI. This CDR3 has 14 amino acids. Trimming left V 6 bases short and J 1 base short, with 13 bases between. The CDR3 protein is CASRTGRGSYEQYF. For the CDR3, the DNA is TGTGCCAGCAGGACCGGACGGGGGTCCTACGAGCAGTACTTC.

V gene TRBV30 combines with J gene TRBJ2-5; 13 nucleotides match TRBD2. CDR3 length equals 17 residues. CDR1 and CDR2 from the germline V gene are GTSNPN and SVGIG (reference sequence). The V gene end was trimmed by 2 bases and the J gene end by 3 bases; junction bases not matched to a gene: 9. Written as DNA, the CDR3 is TGTGCCTGGAGTAGGAGGACTAGCGGGAGATCCAAAGAGACCCAGTACTTC. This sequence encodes CAWSRRTSGRSKETQYF.

DNA for the CDR3: TGTGCCAGCAGCTTGGCCGGGACAAGCAATCAGCCCCAGCATTTT. Amino acid sequence: CASSLAGTSNQPQHF. V usage is TRBV5-5 and J usage is TRBJ1-5; possibly TRBD1 for D (6 bases). The CDR3 runs 15 residues. The germline CDR1 and CDR2 sequences are SGHKS and YYEKEE (reference sequence). Trimming took 0 bases from V and 1 from J, leaving 8 bases between them.

The CDR3 loop reads CASSLWGTANTGELFF. The CDR3 DNA reads as TGTGCCAGCAGCTTGTGGGGGACAGCGAACACCGGGGAGCTGTTTTTT. J is TRBJ2-2 and V is TRBV5-6; 7 nucleotides match TRBD1. Germline lookup yields CDR1 SGHDT and CDR2 YYEEEE. V was pared by 1 base and J by 0 bases, with 3 bases of the junction left unmatched. This CDR3 contains 16 residues.

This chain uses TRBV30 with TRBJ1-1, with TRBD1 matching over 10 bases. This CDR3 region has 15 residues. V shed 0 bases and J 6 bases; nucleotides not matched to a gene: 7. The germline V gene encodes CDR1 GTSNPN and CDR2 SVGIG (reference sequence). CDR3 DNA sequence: TGTGCCTGGAGTGTAACGGGACAGGGGAGGGCTGAAGCTTTCTTT. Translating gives CAWSVTGQGRAEAFF.

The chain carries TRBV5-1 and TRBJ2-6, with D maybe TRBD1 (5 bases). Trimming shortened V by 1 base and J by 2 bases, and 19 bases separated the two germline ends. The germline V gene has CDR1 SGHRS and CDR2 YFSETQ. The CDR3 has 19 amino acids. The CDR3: CASSLHSGQGMAGANVLTF. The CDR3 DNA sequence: TGCGCCAGCAGCTTGCATTCCGGGCAGGGCATGGCTGGGGCCAACGTCCTGACTTTC.

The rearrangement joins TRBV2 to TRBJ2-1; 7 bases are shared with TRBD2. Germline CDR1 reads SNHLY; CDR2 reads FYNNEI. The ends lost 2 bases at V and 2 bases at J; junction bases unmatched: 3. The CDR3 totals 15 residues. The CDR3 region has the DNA TGTGCCAGCAGTGAAATCCGGGGGGCCTACAATGAGCAGTTCTTC. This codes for CASSEIRGAYNEQFF.

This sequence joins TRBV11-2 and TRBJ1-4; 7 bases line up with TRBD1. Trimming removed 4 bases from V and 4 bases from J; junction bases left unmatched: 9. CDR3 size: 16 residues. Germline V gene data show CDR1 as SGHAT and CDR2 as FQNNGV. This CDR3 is CASSSTGTANNEKLFF. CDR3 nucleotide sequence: TGTGCCAGCAGCTCGACCGGGACAGCCAATAATGAAAAACTGTTTTTT.

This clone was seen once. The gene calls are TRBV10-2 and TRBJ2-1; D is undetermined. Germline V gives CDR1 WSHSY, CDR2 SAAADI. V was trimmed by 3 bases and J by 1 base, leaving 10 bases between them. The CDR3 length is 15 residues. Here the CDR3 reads CASSEEARSYNEQFF. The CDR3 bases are TGCGCCAGCAGTGAAGAGGCCCGATCCTACAATGAGCAGTTCTTC.

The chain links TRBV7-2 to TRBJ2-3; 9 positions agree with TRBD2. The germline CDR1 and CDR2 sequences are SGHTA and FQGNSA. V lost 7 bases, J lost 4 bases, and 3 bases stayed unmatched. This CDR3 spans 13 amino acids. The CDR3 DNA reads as TGTGCCAGCACGCGGGAGGGCTCAGATACGCAGTATTTT. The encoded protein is CASTREGSDTQYF.

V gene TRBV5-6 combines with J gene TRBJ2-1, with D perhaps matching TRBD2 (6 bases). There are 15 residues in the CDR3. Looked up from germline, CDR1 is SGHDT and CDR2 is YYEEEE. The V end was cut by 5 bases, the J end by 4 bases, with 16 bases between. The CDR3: CASSPGGEVYNEQFF. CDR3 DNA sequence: TGTGCCAGCAGTCCCGGTGGGGAGGTATACAATGAGCAGTTCTTC.

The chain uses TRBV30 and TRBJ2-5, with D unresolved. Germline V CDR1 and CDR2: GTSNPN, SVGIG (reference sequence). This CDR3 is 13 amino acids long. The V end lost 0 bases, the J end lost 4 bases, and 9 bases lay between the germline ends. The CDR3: CAWSVAALETQYF. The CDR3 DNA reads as TGTGCCTGGAGTGTGGCGGCGCTAGAGACCCAGTACTTC.

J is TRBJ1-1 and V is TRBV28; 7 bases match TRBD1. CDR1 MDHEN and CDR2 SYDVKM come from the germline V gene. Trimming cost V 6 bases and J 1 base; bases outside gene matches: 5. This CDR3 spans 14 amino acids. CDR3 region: CASRKGARNTEAFF. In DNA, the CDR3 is TGTGCCAGCAGAAAGGGGGCGAGGAACACTGAAGCTTTCTTT.

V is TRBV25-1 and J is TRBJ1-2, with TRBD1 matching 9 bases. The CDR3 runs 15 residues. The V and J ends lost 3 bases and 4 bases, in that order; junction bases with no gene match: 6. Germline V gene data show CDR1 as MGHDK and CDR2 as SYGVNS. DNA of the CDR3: TGTGCCAGCAGTGACAAGACAGGGGGTTCCTATGGCTACACCTTC. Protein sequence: CASSDKTGGSYGYTF.

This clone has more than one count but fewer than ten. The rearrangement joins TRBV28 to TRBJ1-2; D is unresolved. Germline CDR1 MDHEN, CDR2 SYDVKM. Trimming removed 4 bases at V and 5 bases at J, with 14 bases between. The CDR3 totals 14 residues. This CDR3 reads CASSSTTRTYGYTF. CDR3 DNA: TGTGCCAGCAGTTCTACGACTAGGACGTATGGCTACACCTTC.

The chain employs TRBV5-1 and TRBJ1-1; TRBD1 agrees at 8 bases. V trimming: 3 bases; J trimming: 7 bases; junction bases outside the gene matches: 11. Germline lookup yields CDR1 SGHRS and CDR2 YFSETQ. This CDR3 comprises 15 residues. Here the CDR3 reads CASSSSGGTGIEAFF. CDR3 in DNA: TGCGCCAGCAGCTCTTCCGGAGGGACAGGAATTGAAGCTTTCTTT.

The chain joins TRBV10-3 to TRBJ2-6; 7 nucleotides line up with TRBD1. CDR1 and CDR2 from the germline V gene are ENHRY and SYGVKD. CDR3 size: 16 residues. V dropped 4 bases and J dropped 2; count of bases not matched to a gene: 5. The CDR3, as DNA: TGTGCCATCAGTGGACAGGGCCTTGCTGGGGCCAACGTCCTGACTTTC. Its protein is CAISGQGLAGANVLTF.

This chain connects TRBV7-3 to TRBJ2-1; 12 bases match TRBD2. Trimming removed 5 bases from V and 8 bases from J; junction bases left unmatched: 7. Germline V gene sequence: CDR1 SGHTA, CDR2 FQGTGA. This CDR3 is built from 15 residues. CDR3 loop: CASSPTSGSWDEQFF. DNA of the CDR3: TGTGCCAGCAGCCCGACTAGCGGGAGCTGGGATGAGCAGTTCTTC.

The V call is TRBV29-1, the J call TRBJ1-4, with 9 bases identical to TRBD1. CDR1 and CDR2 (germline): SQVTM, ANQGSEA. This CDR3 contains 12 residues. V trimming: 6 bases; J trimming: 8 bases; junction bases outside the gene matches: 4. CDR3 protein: CSVDGTGEKLFF. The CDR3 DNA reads TGCAGCGTGGATGGGACAGGGGAAAAACTGTTTTTT.

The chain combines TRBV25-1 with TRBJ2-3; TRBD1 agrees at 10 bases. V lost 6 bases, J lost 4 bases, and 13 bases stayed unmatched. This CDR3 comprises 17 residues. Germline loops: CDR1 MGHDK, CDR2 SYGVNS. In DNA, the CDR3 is TGTGCCAGCAGGCTGGGGGGACAGGGGTACAGTTCAGATACGCAGTATTTT. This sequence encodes CASRLGGQGYSSDTQYF.

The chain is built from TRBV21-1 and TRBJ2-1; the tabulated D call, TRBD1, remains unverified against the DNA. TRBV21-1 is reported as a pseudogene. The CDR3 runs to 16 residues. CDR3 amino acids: CASSKAVGRSFNEQFF. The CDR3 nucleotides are TGTGCCAGCAGCAAAGCAGTCGGCAGGTCCTTCAATGAGCAGTTCTTC.